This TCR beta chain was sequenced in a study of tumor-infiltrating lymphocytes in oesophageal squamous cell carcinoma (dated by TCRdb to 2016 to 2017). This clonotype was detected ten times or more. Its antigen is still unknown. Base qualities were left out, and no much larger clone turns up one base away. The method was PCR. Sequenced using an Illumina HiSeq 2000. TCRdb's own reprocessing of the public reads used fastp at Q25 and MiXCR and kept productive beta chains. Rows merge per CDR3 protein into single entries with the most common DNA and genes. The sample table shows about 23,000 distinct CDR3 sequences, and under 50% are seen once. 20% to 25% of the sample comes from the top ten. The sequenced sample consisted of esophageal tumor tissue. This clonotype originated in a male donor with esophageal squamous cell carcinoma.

The DNA sequence reads TGCGCCAGCAGTGAGTCGGGCCTCTACGAGCAGTACTTC. This gives the protein CASSESGLYEQYF. Here the chain combines TRBV10-1 and TRBJ2-7, with an unclear D gene assignment. Including cysteine and phenylalanine, the CDR3 has 13 amino acids. The kept DNA is CDR3 alone, 39 bases in frame from the first base. Taken from the germline V gene (reference sequence), the CDR1 and CDR2 loops are WNHNN and SYGVQD. Between the V and J ends, shortened by 0 bases and 3 bases respectively, the junction contains 6 bases.